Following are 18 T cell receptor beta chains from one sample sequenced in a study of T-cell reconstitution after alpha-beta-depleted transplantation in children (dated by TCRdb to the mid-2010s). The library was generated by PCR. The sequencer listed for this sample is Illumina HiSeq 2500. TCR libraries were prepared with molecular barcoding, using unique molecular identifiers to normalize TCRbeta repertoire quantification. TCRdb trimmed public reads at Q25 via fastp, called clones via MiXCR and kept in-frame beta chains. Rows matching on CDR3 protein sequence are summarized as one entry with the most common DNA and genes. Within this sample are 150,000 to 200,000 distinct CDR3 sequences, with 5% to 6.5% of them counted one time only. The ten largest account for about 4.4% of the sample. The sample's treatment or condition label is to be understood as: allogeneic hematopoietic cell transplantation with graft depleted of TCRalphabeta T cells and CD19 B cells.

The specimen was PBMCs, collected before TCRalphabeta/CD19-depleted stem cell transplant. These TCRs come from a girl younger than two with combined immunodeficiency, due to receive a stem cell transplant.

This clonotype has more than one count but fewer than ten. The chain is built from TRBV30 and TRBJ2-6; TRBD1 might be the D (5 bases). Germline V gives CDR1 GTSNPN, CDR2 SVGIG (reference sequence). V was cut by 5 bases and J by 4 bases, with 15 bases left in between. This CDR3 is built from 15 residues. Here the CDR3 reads CAWVPQGTGANVLTF. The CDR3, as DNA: TGTGCCTGGGTCCCCCAGGGAACCGGGGCCAACGTCCTGACTTTC.

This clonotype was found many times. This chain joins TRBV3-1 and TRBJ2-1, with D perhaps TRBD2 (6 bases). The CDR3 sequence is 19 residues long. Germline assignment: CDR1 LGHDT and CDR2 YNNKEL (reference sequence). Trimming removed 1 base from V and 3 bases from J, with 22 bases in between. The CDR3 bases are TGTGCCAGCAGCCAAGGTGTACTAGCCCTCGCGGCAAGCTACAATGAGCAGTTCTTC. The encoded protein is CASSQGVLALAASYNEQFF.

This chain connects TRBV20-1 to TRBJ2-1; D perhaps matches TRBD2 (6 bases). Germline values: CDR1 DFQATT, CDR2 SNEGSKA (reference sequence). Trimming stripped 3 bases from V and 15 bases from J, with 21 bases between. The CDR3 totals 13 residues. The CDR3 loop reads CSASDIWRDERFF. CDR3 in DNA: TGCAGTGCTAGCGATATCTGGCGGGATGAAAGGTTCTTC.

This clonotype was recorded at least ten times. The CDR3: CATQDPWRGETQYF. The CDR3 coding sequence is TGTGCCACTCAAGACCCCTGGCGAGGAGAGACCCAGTACTTC. This sequence joins TRBV24-1 and TRBJ2-5, with D unresolved. Between the trimmed V and J ends, which lost 10 bases and 4 bases, there was a span of 18 bases. Per germline, CDR1 KGHDR and CDR2 SFDVKD. The CDR3 is 14 residues long.

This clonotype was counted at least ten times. CDR3 coding DNA: TGTGCCAGCAGCTTAGAGGGATATGCGGACTACGAGCAGTACTTC. It codes for CASSLEGYADYEQYF. The V gene is TRBV7-8, the J gene TRBJ2-7; no firm D call. Germline CDR1 and CDR2: SGHVS and FQNEAQ. Trimming left V 1 base short and J 3 bases short, with 13 bases between. There are 15 residues in the CDR3.

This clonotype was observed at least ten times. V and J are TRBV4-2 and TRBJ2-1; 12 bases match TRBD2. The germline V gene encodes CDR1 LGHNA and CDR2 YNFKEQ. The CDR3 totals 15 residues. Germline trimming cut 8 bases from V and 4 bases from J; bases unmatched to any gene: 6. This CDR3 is CASESTSGGYNEQFF. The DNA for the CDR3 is TGTGCCAGCGAGTCGACTAGCGGGGGATACAATGAGCAGTTCTTC.

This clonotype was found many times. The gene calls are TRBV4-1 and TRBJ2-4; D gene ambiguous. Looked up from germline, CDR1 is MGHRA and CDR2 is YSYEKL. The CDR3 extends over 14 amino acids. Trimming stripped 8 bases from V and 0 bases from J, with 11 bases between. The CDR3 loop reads CASRAVLAKNIQYF. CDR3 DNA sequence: TGCGCCAGCCGGGCAGTACTAGCCAAAAACATTCAGTACTTC.

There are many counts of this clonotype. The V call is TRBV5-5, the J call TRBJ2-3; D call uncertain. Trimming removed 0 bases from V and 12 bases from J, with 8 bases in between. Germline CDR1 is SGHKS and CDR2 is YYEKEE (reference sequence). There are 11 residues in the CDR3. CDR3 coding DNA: TGTGCCAGCAGCTTGGAGGTGCTTCAGTATTTT. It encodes CASSLEVLQYF.

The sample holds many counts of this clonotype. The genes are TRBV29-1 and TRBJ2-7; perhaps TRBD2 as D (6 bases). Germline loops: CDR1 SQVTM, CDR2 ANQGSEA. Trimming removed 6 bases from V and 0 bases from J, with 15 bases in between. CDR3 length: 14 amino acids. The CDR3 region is CSVTRAGSSYEQYF. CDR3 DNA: TGCAGCGTAACAAGGGCGGGGAGCTCCTACGAGCAGTACTTC.

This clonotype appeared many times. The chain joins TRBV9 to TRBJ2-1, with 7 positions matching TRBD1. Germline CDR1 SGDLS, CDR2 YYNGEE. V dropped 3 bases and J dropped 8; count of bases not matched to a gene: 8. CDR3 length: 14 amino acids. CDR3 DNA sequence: TGTGCCAGCAGCGGGGGACAGCCCGTTGATGAGCAGTTCTTC. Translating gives CASSGGQPVDEQFF.

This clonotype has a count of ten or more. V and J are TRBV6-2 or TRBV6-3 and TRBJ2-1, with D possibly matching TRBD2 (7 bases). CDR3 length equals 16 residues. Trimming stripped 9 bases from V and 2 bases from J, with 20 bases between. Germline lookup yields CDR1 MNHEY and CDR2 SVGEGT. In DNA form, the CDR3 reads TGTGCCAGTACCGGAGGGGGGAGGGCCGCCTACAATGAGCAGTTCTTC. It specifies CASTGGGRAAYNEQFF.

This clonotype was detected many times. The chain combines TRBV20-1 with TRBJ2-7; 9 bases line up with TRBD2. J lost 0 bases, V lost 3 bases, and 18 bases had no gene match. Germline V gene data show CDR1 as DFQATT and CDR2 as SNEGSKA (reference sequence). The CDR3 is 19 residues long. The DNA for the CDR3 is TGCAGTGCTAGCCCGTCTCTGATAGCGGGGGCCCTTAGCTCCTACGAGCAGTACTTC. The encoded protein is CSASPSLIAGALSSYEQYF.

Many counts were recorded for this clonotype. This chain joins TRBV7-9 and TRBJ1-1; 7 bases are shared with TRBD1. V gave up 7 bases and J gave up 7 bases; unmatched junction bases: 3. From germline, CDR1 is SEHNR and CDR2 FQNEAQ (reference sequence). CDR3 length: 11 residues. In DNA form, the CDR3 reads TGTGCCAGCACCCCAGGGGGTGAAGCTTTCTTT. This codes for CASTPGGEAFF.

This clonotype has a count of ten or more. CDR3 sequence reads: CASSYGTNTDTQYF. Written as DNA, the CDR3 is TGTGCCAGCAGCTACGGGACGAACACAGATACGCAGTATTTT. The rearrangement links TRBV6-2 or TRBV6-3 to TRBJ2-3, with D perhaps given as TRBD1 or TRBD2 (5 bases each). CDR1 is MNHEY and CDR2 is SVGEGT in the germline V gene. The CDR3 runs to 14 residues. V was shortened by 6 bases and J by 2 bases, with 12 bases between the two germline ends.

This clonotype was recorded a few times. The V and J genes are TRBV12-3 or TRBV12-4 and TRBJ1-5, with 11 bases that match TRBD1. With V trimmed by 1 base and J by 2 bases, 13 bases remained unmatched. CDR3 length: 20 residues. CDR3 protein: CASSLDSGTGGFGGNQPQHF. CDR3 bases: TGTGCCAGCAGTTTAGACTCCGGGACAGGGGGTTTCGGGGGCAATCAGCCCCAGCATTTT.

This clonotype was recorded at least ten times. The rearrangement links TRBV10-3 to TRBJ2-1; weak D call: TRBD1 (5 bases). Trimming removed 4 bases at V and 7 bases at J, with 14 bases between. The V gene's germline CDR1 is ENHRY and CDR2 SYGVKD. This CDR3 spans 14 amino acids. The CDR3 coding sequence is TGTGCCATCAGTGGGTACAGGCGCTCAAATGAGCAGTTCTTC. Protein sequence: CAISGYRRSNEQFF.

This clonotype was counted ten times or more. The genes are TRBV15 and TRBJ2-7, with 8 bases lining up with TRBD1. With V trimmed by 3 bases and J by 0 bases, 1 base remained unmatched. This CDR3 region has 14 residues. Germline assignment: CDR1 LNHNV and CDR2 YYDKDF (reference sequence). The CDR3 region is CATSRGQASYEQYF. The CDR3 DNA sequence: TGTGCCACCAGCAGGGGACAGGCCTCCTACGAGCAGTACTTC. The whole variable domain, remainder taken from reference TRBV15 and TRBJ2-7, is DAMVIQNPRYQVTQFGKPVTLSCSQTLNHNVMYWYQQKSSQAPKLLFHYYDKDFNNEADTPDNFQSRRPNTSFCFLDIRSPGLGDTAMYLCATSRGQASYEQYFGPGTRLTVT.

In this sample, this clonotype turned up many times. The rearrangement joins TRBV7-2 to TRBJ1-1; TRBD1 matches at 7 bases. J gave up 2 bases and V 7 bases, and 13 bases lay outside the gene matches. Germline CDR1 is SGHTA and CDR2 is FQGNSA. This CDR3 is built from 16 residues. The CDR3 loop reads CASIPVIGQVNTEAFF. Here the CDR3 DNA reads TGTGCCAGCATCCCGGTTATAGGACAGGTTAACACTGAAGCTTTCTTT.